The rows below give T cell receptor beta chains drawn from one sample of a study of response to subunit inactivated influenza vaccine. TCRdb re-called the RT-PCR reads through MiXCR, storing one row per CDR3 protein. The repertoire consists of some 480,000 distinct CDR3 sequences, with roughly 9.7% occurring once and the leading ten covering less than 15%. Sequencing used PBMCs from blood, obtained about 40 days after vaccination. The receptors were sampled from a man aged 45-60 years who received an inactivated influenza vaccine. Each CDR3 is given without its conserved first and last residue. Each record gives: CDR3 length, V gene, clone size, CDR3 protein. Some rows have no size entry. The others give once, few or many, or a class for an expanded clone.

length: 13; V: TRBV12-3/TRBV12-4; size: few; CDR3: ASSSLAGVHNEQF
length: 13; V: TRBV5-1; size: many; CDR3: ASSLERGGRETQY
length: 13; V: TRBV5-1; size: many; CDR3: ASSPPGQGNNEQY
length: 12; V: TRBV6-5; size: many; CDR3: ASNSYGQQETQY
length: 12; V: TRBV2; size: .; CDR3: AKAPGGTYNEQF
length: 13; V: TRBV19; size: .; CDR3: ASSTSGRTSYEQY
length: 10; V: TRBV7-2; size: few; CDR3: ASSLGVGYAF
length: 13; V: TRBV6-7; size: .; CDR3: ASSYWAGGGNTIY
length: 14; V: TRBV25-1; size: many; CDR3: ASSEGTGARSYGYT
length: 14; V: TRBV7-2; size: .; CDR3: ASSSSAGTGGSGYT
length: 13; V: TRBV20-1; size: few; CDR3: SADRQTGGDQPQH
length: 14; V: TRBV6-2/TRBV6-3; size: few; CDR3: ASSSPSDRGAYEQY
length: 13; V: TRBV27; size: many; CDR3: ASSFAAMNSYEQY
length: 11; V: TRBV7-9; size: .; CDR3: ASSELDSTEAF
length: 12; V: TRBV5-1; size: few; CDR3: ASSLRGDNQPQH
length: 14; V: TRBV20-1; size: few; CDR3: SASVQGRRGANVLT
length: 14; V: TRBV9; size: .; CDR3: ASSVGTSGGYKEQF
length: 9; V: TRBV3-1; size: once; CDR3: ASSQRSEQF
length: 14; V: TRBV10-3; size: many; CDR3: AISDSTIFDEDTQY
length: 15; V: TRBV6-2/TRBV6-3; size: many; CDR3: ASSYYSGHLFNNEQY
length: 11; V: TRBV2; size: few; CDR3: ASSVQGAGELF
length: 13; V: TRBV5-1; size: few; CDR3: ASSFRLGNTGELF
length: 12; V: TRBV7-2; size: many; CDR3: ASSLDRGTDTQY
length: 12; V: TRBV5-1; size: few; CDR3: ASGVGATNEKLF
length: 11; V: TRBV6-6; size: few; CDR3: ASSRTGVTEAF
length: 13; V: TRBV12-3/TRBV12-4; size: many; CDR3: ATSPRGAGNNEQF
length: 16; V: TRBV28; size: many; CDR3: ASSFNHQVDGSNQPQH
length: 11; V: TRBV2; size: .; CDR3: ASYLRTTDTQY
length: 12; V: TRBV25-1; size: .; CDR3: ASSPGLAEYEQY